The 32 T cell receptor beta chains below were found in one sample sequenced in a study of blood T cell repertoires in COVID-19. The repertoire was sequenced with immunoSEQ multiplex PCR; TCRdb's copy has only in-frame clones and lacks some. This table has 250,000 to 300,000 clones, around 80% appearing once. The sample consisted of PBMCs or T cells enriched from blood (not recorded which). The receptors come from a man in his forties who had been exposed to COVID-19.

The rearrangement uses TRBV19 and TRBJ1-6, with D possibly being TRBD1 (5 bases). This CDR3 is built from 13 residues. V lost 9 bases and J 10 bases, leaving 16 bases between the germline ends. Looked up from germline, CDR1 is LNHDA and CDR2 is SQIVND (reference sequence). CDR3 sequence (DNA): TGTGCCAGCTCCCAGGGTATGCGATCACCCCTCCACTTT. Its translation: CASSQGMRSPLHF.

The chain employs TRBV5-4 and TRBJ2-5; D may be TRBD2 (6 bases). V was clipped by 5 bases and J by 2 bases, with 13 bases between them. Germline V CDR1 and CDR2: SGHNT, YYREEE (reference sequence). The CDR3 runs to 14 residues. The CDR3 here is CASSPSGRQETQYF. CDR3 nucleotides: TGTGCCAGCAGTCCAAGCGGGCGGCAAGAGACCCAGTACTTC.

This clone has only one observation. The chain links TRBV6-5 to TRBJ2-5, with TRBD2 as a possible D gene (6 bases). The CDR3 totals 13 residues. V lost 7 bases and J 5 bases, leaving 14 bases between the germline ends. Looked up from germline, CDR1 is MNHEY and CDR2 is SVGAGI. CDR3: CASTYGGEETQYF. CDR3 DNA sequence: TGTGCCAGCACCTACGGGGGAGAGGAGACCCAGTACTTC.

The rearrangement joins TRBV2 to TRBJ1-5, with a possible D match to TRBD1 (5 bases). The V end lost 5 bases, the J end lost 9 bases, and 14 bases lay between the germline ends. Germline-derived CDR1 and CDR2 are SNHLY and FYNNEI. The CDR3 is made up of 13 amino acids. CDR3 sequence reads: CASSRGTGGPQHF. The CDR3, as DNA: TGTGCCAGCAGTCGCGGGACTGGCGGGCCCCAGCATTTT.

V is TRBV5-1 and J is TRBJ2-3; D is unresolved. The CDR3 loop spans 12 amino acids. V was pared by 2 bases and J by 2 bases, with 3 bases between. Germline V gives CDR1 SGHRS, CDR2 YFSETQ. The CDR3 DNA reads TGCGCCAGCAGCTTATACACAGATACGCAGTATTTT. Residues: CASSLYTDTQYF.

The CDR3 region has the DNA TGTGCCAGCTCACCCGGGACAGGGCGTGGTCAGCCCCAGCATTTT. The encoded protein is CASSPGTGRGQPQHF. This chain uses TRBV18 with TRBJ1-5; 9 bases map to TRBD1. The CDR3 runs 15 residues. J was trimmed by 6 bases and V by 3 bases; bases with no gene match: 6. Germline V gene lookup returns CDR1 KGHSH and CDR2 LQKENI.

The chain combines TRBV3-1 (or the pseudogene TRBV3-2) with TRBJ2-3, with unresolved D. The germline V and J ends were trimmed by 8 bases and 1 base, with 10 bases remaining between them. Germline CDR1 and CDR2: LGHDT and YNNKEL (reference sequence). The CDR3 runs 13 residues. The chain's CDR3 is CASGDWGTDTQYF. As DNA, the CDR3 is TGTGCCAGCGGAGATTGGGGCACAGATACGCAGTATTTT.

This clone was seen once. The chain is built from TRBV28 and TRBJ2-3; 12 bases are a match to TRBD2. This CDR3 region has 16 residues. J gave up 3 bases and V 6 bases, and 7 bases lay outside the gene matches. Germline V gives CDR1 MDHEN, CDR2 SYDVKM. The CDR3 region is CASRSASGRATDTQYF. The DNA for the CDR3 is TGTGCCAGCAGAAGCGCTAGCGGGAGGGCAACAGATACGCAGTATTTT.

This chain uses TRBV7-9 with TRBJ2-6, with 7 positions matching TRBD1. CDR3 length: 17 amino acids. The V gene's germline CDR1 is SEHNR and CDR2 FQNEAQ (reference sequence). Trimming removed 1 base from V and 0 bases from J; junction bases left unmatched: 3. In DNA, the CDR3 is TGTGCCAGCAGCTTAGGACAGGGTTTCTCTGGGGCCAACGTCCTGACTTTC. Its protein product is CASSLGQGFSGANVLTF.

This clone was counted at least ten times. J is TRBJ1-1 and V is TRBV6-5; no reliable D call. The CDR3 extends over 15 amino acids. Germline CDR1 and CDR2: MNHEY and SVGAGI. Trimming shortened V by 8 bases and J by 4 bases, and 20 bases separated the two germline ends. The CDR3 here is CASSRLRLVGTEAFF. DNA of the CDR3: TGTGCCAGCTCCAGACTACGCCTCGTGGGCACTGAAGCTTTCTTT.

The chain joins TRBV2 to TRBJ2-1; 11 bases line up with TRBD2. The CDR3 sequence is 14 residues long. Trimming took 7 bases from V and 6 from J; bases not matched to a gene: 5. Germline-derived CDR1 and CDR2 are SNHLY and FYNNEI. The CDR3 loop reads CASTLTSGGNEQFF. The DNA of the CDR3 is TGTGCCAGCACCCTAACTAGCGGGGGCAATGAGCAGTTCTTC.

This chain connects TRBV7-6 to TRBJ1-2; D is uncertain. The CDR3 sequence is 13 residues long. Germline V gives CDR1 SGHVS, CDR2 FNYEAQ. The V gene lost 5 bases and the J gene lost 7 bases, with 14 bases spanning the gap. CDR3 sequence: CASSPIEPGGYTF. CDR3 sequence (DNA): TGTGCCAGCAGCCCAATCGAACCGGGTGGCTACACCTTC.

The J gene is TRBJ1-4, the V gene TRBV20-1; tentatively, D is TRBD1 (5 bases). Looked up from germline, CDR1 is DFQATT and CDR2 is SNEGSKA (reference sequence). This CDR3 has 11 residues. V dropped 0 bases and J dropped 10 bases, with 6 bases sitting between them. The CDR3 spells CSARDRGKLFF. The CDR3 coding sequence is TGCAGTGCTAGAGATAGGGGAAAACTGTTTTTT.

This chain uses TRBV11-2 with TRBJ2-1, with TRBD2 matching over 9 bases. The ends lost 5 bases at V and 4 bases at J; junction bases unmatched: 12. The V gene's germline CDR1 is SGHAT and CDR2 FQNNGV. CDR3 length: 17 residues. CDR3 nucleotides: TGTGCCAGCAGCCCGAGACTAGCGGCAGGGCAATACAATGAGCAGTTCTTC. This codes for CASSPRLAAGQYNEQFF.

J is TRBJ2-7 and V is TRBV6-5, with D possibly being TRBD2 (6 bases). Germline lookup yields CDR1 MNHEY and CDR2 SVGAGI. Trimming stripped 6 bases from V and 1 base from J, with 10 bases between. This CDR3 spans 13 amino acids. The CDR3 loop reads CASRDGGSYEQYF. The CDR3 coding sequence is TGTGCCAGCAGGGACGGAGGGTCCTACGAGCAGTACTTC.

The genes are TRBV9 and TRBJ2-1; no clear D. The V end lost 0 bases, the J end lost 9 bases, and 16 bases lay between the germline ends. The CDR3 totals 15 residues. Germline assignment: CDR1 SGDLS and CDR2 YYNGEE. DNA for the CDR3: TGTGCCAGCAGCGTAGGTGGGCCACTGACACCTGAGCAGTTCTTC. Protein product: CASSVGGPLTPEQFF.

This clone was counted a few times. V gene TRBV27 combines with J gene TRBJ2-2, with 10 bases identical to TRBD2. The V gene end was trimmed by 2 bases and the J gene end by 6 bases; junction bases not matched to a gene: 6. CDR1 is MNHEY and CDR2 is SMNVEV in the germline V gene (reference sequence). The CDR3 has 16 residues. CDR3 sequence (DNA): TGTGCCAGCAGTTTAATAGCGGGAGGACCCCCCGGGGAGCTGTTTTTT. This gives the protein CASSLIAGGPPGELFF.

CDR3 DNA sequence: TGTGCCAGCAGTTTTGGGCTAGCGGGAGGGCCAGATACGCAGTATTTT. Encoded protein: CASSFGLAGGPDTQYF. This chain connects TRBV27 to TRBJ2-3, with 12 nucleotides matching TRBD2. The germline V gene encodes CDR1 MNHEY and CDR2 SMNVEV (reference sequence). With V trimmed by 3 bases and J by 4 bases, 5 bases remained unmatched. This CDR3 contains 16 residues.

The rearrangement uses TRBV4-1 and TRBJ2-7, with TRBD2 matching over 10 bases. Germline V gene lookup returns CDR1 MGHRA and CDR2 YSYEKL. CDR3 length: 15 residues. V lost 3 bases, J lost 4 bases, and 6 bases stayed unmatched. CDR3 coding DNA: TGCGCCAGCAGCCATACTAGCGGGGCTCCTTACGAGCAGTACTTC. Amino acid sequence: CASSHTSGAPYEQYF.

This clone turned up a few times. The same CDR3 can be traced to other DNA sequences in this sample. V gene TRBV5-1 combines with J gene TRBJ1-5, with D possibly TRBD1 on 5 matching bases. Germline V gene sequence: CDR1 SGHRS, CDR2 YFSETQ. With 0 bases removed from V and 2 bases from J, the gap between germline ends came to 6 bases. The CDR3 sequence is 14 residues long. Here the CDR3 reads CASSLAGGNQPQHF. The CDR3 DNA reads TGCGCCAGCAGCTTGGCGGGGGGCAATCAGCCCCAGCATTTT.

Many counts were recorded for this clone. The junction differs from germline at one of its ends, possibly a read error. V and J are TRBV19 and TRBJ2-1, with TRBD1 identical over 8 bases. The CDR3 consists of 10 residues. Germline V lookup: CDR1 LNHDA, CDR2 SQIVND (reference sequence). The CDR3 DNA reads as TGTGCCAGTAGAGGGGACAGGAGACTCTTC. Translated, it gives CASRGDRRLF.

The chain recombines TRBV30 with TRBJ2-7; the D gene is possibly TRBD1 (6 bases). The germline V and J ends were trimmed by 2 bases and 7 bases, with 15 bases remaining between them. There are 13 residues in the CDR3. CDR1 GTSNPN and CDR2 SVGIG come from the germline V gene (reference sequence). CDR3 sequence (DNA): TGTGCCTGGAGTAGAGTACAGGGCCGGGAGCAGTACTTC. Translation: CAWSRVQGREQYF.

The V and J genes are TRBV19 and TRBJ2-5; the match to TRBD1 covers 7 bases. V was pared by 4 bases and J by 5 bases, with 7 bases of the junction left unmatched. Germline V lookup: CDR1 LNHDA, CDR2 SQIVND (reference sequence). This CDR3 has 14 residues. Written as DNA, the CDR3 is TGTGCCAGTAGTAAGGGACAGCTAATGGAGACCCAGTACTTC. It encodes CASSKGQLMETQYF.

The V gene is TRBV5-8, the J gene TRBJ1-2; TRBD1 might be the D (5 bases). V lost 0 bases to trimming and J lost 4 bases, with 10 bases between them. CDR1 and CDR2 (germline): SGHTS, YDEGEE. The CDR3 has 14 residues. CDR3 residues: CASSLGQGGYGYTF. CDR3 DNA sequence: TGTGCCAGCAGCTTGGGGCAGGGCGGCTATGGCTACACCTTC.

The chain links TRBV6-2 or TRBV6-3 to TRBJ2-7; possible D gene TRBD2, 6 bases. CDR3 length equals 16 residues. V lost 2 bases, J lost 4 bases, and 18 bases lay in between. Per germline, CDR1 MNHEY and CDR2 SVGEGT. CDR3 nucleotides: TGTGCCAGCAGTTACCTTTGGGGGAGGACCAGGTACGAGCAGTACTTC. Residues: CASSYLWGRTRYEQYF.

This rearrangement joins TRBV19 to TRBJ2-3, with 12 positions matching TRBD2. The V gene end was trimmed by 4 bases and the J gene end by 2 bases; junction bases not matched to a gene: 4. This CDR3 contains 16 residues. Germline values: CDR1 LNHDA, CDR2 SQIVND (reference sequence). The CDR3 DNA reads as TGTGCCAGTAGTACTGGGACTAGCGGGCCCACAGATACGCAGTATTTT. Protein: CASSTGTSGPTDTQYF.

The chain uses TRBV4-1 and TRBJ2-1, with D tentatively TRBD2 (6 bases). Looked up from germline, CDR1 is MGHRA and CDR2 is YSYEKL. The CDR3 spans 14 residues. Trimming pared 1 base from V and 7 bases from J, leaving 11 bases between. The CDR3 is CASSQGSSGNEQFF. The CDR3 DNA sequence: TGCGCCAGCAGCCAAGGGTCAAGCGGGAATGAGCAGTTCTTC.

The V and J genes are TRBV28 and TRBJ1-5; no definite D call. The CDR3 contains 14 residues. Trimming took off 7 bases at V and 5 bases at J, with 15 bases between the two ends. Germline CDR1 is MDHEN and CDR2 is SYDVKM. The CDR3 region is CASKVPGSDQPQHF. DNA of the CDR3: TGTGCCAGCAAGGTTCCAGGTTCCGATCAGCCCCAGCATTTT.

The chain links TRBV7-9 to TRBJ1-1; a possible D gene is TRBD1 (6 bases). The V and J ends lost 8 bases and 1 base respectively, with 11 bases between them. The CDR3 covers 13 residues. Germline V CDR1 and CDR2: SEHNR, FQNEAQ (reference sequence). Here the CDR3 reads CASGGQPNTEAFF. The CDR3 bases are TGTGCCAGCGGAGGACAGCCGAACACTGAAGCTTTCTTT.

The gene calls are TRBV5-1 and TRBJ1-1, with 7 bases identical to TRBD1. The CDR3 is 15 residues long. The trim removed 4 bases at V and 6 bases at J, leaving 12 bases unmatched. Per the germline V gene, CDR1 is SGHRS and CDR2 is YFSETQ. The CDR3 sequence is CASSPVVGQTAEAFF. The CDR3 coding sequence is TGCGCCAGCAGCCCCGTCGTGGGACAGACAGCTGAAGCTTTCTTT.

The chain has TRBV5-5 and TRBJ1-5, with 7 bases aligning to TRBD1. The V segment lost 3 bases and the J segment 6 bases; nucleotides outside the gene matches: 21. This CDR3 is 19 amino acids long. Germline values: CDR1 SGHKS, CDR2 YYEKEE (reference sequence). The CDR3 DNA sequence: TGTGCCAGCAGCTCGTGGTACCCCGGGGTAGGGGGCGTTAGTCAGCCCCAGCATTTT. Translating gives CASSSWYPGVGGVSQPQHF. Supplemented by reference TRBV5-5 and TRBJ1-5, the full variable domain reads DAGVTQSPTHLIKTRGQQVTLRCSPISGHKSVSWYQQVLGQGPQFIFQYYEKEERGRGNFPDRFSARQFPNYSSELNVNALLLGDSALYLCASSSWYPGVGGVSQPQHFGDGTRLSIL.

The chain links TRBV3-1 (or the pseudogene TRBV3-2) to TRBJ2-3; 9 bases align to TRBD2. From germline, CDR1 is LGHDT and CDR2 YNNKEL (reference sequence). V shed 3 bases, J shed 5 bases, and the junction held 12 bases outside the gene matches. The CDR3 contains 17 residues. CDR3 bases: TGTGCCAGCAGCCACACCGGGGTAGCGGGAGTCTTAGATACGCAGTATTTT. This encodes CASSHTGVAGVLDTQYF.